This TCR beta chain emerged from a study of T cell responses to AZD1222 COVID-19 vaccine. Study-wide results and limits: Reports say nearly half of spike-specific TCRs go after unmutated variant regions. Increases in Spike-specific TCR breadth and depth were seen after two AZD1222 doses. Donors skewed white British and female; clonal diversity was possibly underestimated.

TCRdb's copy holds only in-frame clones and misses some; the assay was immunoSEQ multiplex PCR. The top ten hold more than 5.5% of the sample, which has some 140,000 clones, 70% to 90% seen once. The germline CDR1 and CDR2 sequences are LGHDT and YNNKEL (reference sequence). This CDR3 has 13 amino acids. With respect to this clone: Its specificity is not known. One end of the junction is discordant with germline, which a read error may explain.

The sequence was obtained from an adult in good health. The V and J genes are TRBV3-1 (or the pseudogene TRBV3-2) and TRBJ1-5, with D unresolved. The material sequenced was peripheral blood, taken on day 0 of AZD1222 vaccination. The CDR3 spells CASSLKWSGPLYF. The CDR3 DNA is TGTGCCAGCAGCCTCAAGTGGTCGGGTCCTCTGTATTTT.